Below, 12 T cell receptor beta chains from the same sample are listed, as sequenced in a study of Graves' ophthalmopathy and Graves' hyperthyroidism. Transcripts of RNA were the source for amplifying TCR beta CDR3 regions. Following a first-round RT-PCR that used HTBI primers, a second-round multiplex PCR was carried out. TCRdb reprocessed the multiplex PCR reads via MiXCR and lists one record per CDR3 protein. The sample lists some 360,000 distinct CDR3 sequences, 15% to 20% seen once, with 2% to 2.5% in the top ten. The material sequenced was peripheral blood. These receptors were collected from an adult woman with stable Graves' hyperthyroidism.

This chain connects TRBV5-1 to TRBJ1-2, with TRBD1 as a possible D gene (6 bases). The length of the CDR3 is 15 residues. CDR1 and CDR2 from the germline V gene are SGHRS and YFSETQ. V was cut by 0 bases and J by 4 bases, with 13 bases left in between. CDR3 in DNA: TGCGCCAGCAGCTTGGAGGGGGTGGGACTCTATGGCTACACCTTC. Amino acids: CASSLEGVGLYGYTF.

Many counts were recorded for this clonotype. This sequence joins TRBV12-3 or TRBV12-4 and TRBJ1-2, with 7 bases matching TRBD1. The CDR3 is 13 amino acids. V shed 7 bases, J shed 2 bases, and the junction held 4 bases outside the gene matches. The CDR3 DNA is TGTGCCAGCAAGAAGGGACAGAACTATGGCTACACCTTC. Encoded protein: CASKKGQNYGYTF.

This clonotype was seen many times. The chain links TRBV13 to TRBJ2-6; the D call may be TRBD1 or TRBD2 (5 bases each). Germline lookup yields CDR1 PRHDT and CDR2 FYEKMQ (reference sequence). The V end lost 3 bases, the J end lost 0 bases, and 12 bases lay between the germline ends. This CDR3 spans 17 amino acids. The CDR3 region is CASSFRDATSGANVLTF. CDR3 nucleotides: TGTGCCAGCAGCTTCCGGGACGCCACCTCTGGGGCCAACGTCCTGACTTTC.

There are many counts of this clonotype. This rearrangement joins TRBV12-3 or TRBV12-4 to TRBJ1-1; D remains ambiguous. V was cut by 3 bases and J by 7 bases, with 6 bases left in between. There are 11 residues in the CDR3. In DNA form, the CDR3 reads TGTGCCAGCAGTTTTGCAGGTGAAGCTTTCTTT. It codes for CASSFAGEAFF.

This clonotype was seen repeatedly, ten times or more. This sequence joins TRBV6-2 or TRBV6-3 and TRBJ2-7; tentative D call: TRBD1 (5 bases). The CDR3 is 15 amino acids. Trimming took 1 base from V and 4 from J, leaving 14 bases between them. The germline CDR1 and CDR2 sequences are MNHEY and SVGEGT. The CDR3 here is CASSYFSEKGYEQYF. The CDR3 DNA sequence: TGTGCCAGCAGTTACTTTTCGGAGAAGGGGTACGAGCAGTACTTC.

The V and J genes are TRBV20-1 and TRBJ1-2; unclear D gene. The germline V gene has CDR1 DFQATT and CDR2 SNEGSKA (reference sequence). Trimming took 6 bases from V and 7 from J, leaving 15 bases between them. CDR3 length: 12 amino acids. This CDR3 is CSASPEGFGYTF. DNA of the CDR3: TGCAGTGCCAGCCCAGAGGGTTTTGGCTACACCTTC.

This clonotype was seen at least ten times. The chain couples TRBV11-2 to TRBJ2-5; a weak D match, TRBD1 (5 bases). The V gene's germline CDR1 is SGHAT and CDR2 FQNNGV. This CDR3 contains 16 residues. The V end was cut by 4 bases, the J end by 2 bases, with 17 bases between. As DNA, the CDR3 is TGTGCCAGCAGCTCCCGGACCATAGACAGACAAGAGACCCAGTACTTC. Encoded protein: CASSSRTIDRQETQYF.

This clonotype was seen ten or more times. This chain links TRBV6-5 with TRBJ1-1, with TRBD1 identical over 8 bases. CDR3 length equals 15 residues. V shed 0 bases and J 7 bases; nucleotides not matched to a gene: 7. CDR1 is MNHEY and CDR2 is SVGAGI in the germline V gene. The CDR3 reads CASSYSPGGKVEAFF. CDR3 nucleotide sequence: TGTGCCAGCAGTTACTCGCCAGGGGGCAAGGTTGAAGCTTTCTTT.

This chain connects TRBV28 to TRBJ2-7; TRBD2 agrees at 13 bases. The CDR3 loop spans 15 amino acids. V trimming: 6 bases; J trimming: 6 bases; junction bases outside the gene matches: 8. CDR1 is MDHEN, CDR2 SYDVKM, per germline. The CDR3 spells CASSSRTSGSGEQYF. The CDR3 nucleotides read TGTGCCAGCAGCTCGAGGACTAGCGGGAGTGGCGAGCAGTACTTC.

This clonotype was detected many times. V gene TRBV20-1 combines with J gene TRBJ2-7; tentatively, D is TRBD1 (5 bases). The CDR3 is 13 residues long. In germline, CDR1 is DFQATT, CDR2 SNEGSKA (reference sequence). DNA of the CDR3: TGCAGGGTATCGGACACAGGTTCCTACGAGCAGTACTTC. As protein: CRVSDTGSYEQYF.

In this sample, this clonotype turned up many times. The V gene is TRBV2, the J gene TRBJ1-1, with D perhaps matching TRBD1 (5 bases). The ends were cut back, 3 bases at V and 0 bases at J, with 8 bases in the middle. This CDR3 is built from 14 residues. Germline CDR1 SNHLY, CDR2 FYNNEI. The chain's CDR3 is CASSDDSMNTEAFF. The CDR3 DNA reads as TGTGCCAGCAGTGACGACAGTATGAACACTGAAGCTTTCTTT.

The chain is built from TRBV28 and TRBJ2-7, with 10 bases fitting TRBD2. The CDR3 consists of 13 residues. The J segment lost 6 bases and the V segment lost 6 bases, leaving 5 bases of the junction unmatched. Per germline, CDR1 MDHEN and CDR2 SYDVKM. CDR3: CASRTSGPGEQYF. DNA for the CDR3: TGTGCCAGCAGGACTAGCGGGCCCGGCGAGCAGTACTTC. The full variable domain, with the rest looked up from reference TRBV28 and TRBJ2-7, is DVKVTQSSRYLVKRTGEKVFLECVQDMDHENMFWYRQDPGLGLRLIYFSYDVKMKEKGDIPEGYSVSREKKERFSLILESASTNQTSMYLCASRTSGPGEQYFGPGTRLTVT.